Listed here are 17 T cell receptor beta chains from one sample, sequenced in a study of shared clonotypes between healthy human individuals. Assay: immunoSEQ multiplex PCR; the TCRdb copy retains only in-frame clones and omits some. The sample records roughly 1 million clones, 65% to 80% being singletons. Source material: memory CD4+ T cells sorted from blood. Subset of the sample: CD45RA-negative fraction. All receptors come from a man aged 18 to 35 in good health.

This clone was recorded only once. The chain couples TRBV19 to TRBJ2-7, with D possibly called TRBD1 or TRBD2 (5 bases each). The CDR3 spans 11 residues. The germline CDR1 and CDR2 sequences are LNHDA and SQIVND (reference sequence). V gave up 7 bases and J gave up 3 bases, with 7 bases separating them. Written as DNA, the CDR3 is TGTGCCAGTACTGGGGGCTACGAGCAGTACTTC. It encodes CASTGGYEQYF. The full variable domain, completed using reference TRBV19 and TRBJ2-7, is DGGITQSPKYLFRKEGQNVTLSCEQNLNHDAMYWYRQDPGQGLRLIYYSQIVNDFQKGDIAEGYSVSREKKESFPLTVTSAQKNPTAFYLCASTGGYEQYFGPGTRLTVT.

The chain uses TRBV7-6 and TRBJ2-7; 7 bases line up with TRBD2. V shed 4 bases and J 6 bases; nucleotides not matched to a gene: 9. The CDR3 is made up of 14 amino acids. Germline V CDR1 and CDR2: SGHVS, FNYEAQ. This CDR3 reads CASSSRWGEGEQYF. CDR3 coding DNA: TGTGCCAGCAGCTCCAGGTGGGGGGAGGGCGAGCAGTACTTC.

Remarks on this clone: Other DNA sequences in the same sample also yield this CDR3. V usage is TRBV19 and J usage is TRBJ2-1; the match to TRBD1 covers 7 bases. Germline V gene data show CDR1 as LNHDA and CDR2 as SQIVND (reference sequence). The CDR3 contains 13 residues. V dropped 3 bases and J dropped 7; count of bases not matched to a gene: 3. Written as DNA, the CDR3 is TGTGCCAGTAGTATCCGACAGGGAAATGAGCAGTTCTTC. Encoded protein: CASSIRQGNEQFF.

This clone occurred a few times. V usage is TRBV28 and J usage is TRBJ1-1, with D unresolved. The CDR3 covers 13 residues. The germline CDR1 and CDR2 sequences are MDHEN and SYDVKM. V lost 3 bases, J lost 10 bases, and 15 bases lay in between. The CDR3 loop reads CASSLDRPAGAFF. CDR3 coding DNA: TGTGCCAGCAGTTTGGATAGACCGGCGGGAGCTTTCTTT. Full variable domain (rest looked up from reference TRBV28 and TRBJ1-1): DVKVTQSSRYLVKRTGEKVFLECVQDMDHENMFWYRQDPGLGLRLIYFSYDVKMKEKGDIPEGYSVSREKKERFSLILESASTNQTSMYLCASSLDRPAGAFFGQGTRLTVV.

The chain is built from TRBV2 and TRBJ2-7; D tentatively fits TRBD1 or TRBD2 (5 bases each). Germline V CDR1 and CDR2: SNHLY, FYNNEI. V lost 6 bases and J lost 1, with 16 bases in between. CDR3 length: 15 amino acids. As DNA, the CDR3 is TGTGCCAGCAGGCTCACCGGGACGGAGTCCTACGAGCAGTACTTC. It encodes CASRLTGTESYEQYF.

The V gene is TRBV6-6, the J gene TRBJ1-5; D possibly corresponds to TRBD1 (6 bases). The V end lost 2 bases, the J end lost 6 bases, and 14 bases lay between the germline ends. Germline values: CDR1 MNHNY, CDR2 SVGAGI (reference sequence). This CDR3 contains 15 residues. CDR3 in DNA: TGTGCCAGCAGTTACCAGGGGCAAGGGGGTCAGCCCCAGCATTTT. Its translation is CASSYQGQGGQPQHF.

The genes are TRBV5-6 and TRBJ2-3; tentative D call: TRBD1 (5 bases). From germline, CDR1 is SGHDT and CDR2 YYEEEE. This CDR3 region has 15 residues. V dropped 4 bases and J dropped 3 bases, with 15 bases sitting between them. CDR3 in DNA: TGTGCCAGCAGCGTCGACAGTGGGAAGACAGATACGCAGTATTTT. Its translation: CASSVDSGKTDTQYF.

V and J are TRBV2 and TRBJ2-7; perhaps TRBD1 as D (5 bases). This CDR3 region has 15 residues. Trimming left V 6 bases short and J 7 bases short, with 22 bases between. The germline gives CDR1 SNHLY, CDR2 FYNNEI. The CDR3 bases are TGTGCCAGCAGGGACCTCTCGGCAGGGATAGGGGAGCAGTACTTC. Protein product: CASRDLSAGIGEQYF.

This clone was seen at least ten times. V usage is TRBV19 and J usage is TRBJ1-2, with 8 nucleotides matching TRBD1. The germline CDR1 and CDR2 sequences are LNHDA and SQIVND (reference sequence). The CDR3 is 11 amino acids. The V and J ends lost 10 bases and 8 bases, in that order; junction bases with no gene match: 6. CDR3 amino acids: CATRQGSGYTF. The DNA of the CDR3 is TGTGCCACCCGACAGGGGAGCGGCTACACCTTC.

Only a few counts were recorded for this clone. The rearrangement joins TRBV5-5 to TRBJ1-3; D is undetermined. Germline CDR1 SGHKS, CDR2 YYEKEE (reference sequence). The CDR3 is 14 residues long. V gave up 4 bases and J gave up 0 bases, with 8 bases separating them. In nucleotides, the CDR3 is TGTGCCAGCAGCCCCGGCGGCTCTGGAAACACCATATATTTT. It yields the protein CASSPGGSGNTIYF.

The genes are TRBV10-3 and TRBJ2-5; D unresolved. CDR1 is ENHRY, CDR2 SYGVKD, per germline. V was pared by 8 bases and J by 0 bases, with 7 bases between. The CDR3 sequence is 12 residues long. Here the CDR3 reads CAIADNQETQYF. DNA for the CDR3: TGTGCCATCGCCGACAACCAAGAGACCCAGTACTTC.

The CDR3 region is CSVGQLEQFF. In DNA form, the CDR3 reads TGCAGCGTTGGACAACTTGAGCAGTTCTTC. The chain recombines TRBV29-1 with TRBJ2-1, with no clear D. This CDR3 region has 10 residues. Per germline, CDR1 SQVTM and CDR2 ANQGSEA. V was trimmed by 4 bases and J by 9 bases, leaving 7 bases between them.

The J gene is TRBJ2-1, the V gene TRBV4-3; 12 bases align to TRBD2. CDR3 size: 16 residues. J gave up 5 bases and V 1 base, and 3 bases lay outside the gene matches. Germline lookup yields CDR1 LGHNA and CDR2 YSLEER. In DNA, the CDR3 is TGCGCCAGCAGCCAAGGGGCTAGCGGGAGGGACAATGAGCAGTTCTTC. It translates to CASSQGASGRDNEQFF.

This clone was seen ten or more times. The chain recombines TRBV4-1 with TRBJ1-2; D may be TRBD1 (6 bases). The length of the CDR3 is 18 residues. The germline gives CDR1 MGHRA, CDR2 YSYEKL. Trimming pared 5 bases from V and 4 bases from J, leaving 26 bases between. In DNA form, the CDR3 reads TGCGCCAGCAGCGAAGGGGCTCTGACAGGCCCTAGTCCCTATGGCTACACCTTC. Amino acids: CASSEGALTGPSPYGYTF.

CDR3 nucleotide sequence: TGTGCCAGTACCCCCCCGGGAGGGCCAAAACTGTTTTTT. This sequence encodes CASTPPGGPKLFF. The chain links TRBV19 to TRBJ1-4; unclear D gene. The V gene's germline CDR1 is LNHDA and CDR2 SQIVND (reference sequence). The CDR3 loop spans 13 amino acids. Trimming took off 7 bases at V and 10 bases at J, with 16 bases between the two ends.

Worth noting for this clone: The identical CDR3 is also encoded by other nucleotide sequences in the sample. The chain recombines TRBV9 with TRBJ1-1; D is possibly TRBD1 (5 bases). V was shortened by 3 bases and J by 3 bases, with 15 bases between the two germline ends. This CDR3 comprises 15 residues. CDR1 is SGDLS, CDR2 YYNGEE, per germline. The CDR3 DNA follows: TGTGCCAGCAGCGAAAGGACGGGGCCCGACACTGAAGCTTTCTTT. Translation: CASSERTGPDTEAFF.

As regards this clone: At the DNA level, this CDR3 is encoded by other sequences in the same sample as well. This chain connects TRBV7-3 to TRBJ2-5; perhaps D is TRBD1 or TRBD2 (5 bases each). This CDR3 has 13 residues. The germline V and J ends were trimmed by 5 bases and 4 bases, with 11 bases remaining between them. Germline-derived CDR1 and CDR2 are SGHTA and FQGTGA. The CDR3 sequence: CASSRGQGETQYF. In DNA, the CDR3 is TGTGCCAGCAGCCGCGGGCAGGGAGAGACCCAGTACTTC.